This entry features one TCR beta chain sequence. Its matching antigen is unknown. PBMC libraries mostly used around 0.5 ug of input genomic DNA, with six replicates per sample. The assay was immunoSEQ multiplex PCR, and TCRdb's table has in-frame clones only and misses some. This table has around 60,000 clones, around four fifths appearing once. This specimen belongs to a study of neoadjuvant anti-PD-1 for oral cavity cancer. Study overall: Around day 43, patients without progression received a fourth nivolumab dose before surgery. Overall study findings and caveats: Higher pretreatment blood Treg/Th17 ratios correlated with higher pretreatment blood and lower post-treatment tumor TCRbeta clonality.

No culture or expansion preceded analysis of these blood cells. The clonotype was recovered from a person aged 40 to 85 with oral cavity squamous cell carcinoma. The material was PBMCs, obtained before nivolumab (anti-PD-1) treatment.

For the CDR3, the DNA is TGTGCCAGCAGGCCGGGACTAGCGGGTACTGAGCAGTTCTTC. Amino acid sequence: CASRPGLAGTEQFF. The genes are TRBV28 and TRBJ2-1; 12 bases align to TRBD2. CDR1 is MDHEN, CDR2 SYDVKM, per germline. With V trimmed by 6 bases and J by 9 bases, 6 bases remained unmatched. The CDR3 totals 14 residues. Filled out from reference TRBV28 and TRBJ2-1, the complete variable domain reads DVKVTQSSRYLVKRTGEKVFLECVQDMDHENMFWYRQDPGLGLRLIYFSYDVKMKEKGDIPEGYSVSREKKERFSLILESASTNQTSMYLCASRPGLAGTEQFFGPGTRLTVL.